What follows are 28 T cell receptor beta chains derived from one specimen sequenced in a study of cytomegalovirus exposure and HLA in healthy donors. The PCR had 60 Vbeta and 13 Jbeta primers. The assay was immunoSEQ multiplex PCR, and TCRdb's table has in-frame clones only and misses some. This sample has about 150,000 clones; around 78% occur once, and the top ten carry around 7%. Sequencing was performed on PBMCs. These receptors were obtained from a woman aged 40-49 years in good health and CMV-seropositive.

The CDR3 is CASSRGTTYEQYF. The CDR3 DNA reads TGTGCCAGCAGTAGGGGGACTACCTACGAGCAGTACTTC. V is TRBV2 and J is TRBJ2-7; D is perhaps TRBD2 (7 bases). Germline CDR1 reads SNHLY; CDR2 reads FYNNEI. Trimming stripped 5 bases from V and 2 bases from J, with 10 bases between. The CDR3 consists of 13 residues.

This chain connects TRBV7-9 to TRBJ1-1; TRBD1 matches 11 bases. The CDR3 extends over 14 amino acids. The V and J ends lost 5 bases and 5 bases, in that order; junction bases with no gene match: 4. From germline, CDR1 is SEHNR and CDR2 FQNEAQ (reference sequence). The CDR3 sequence: CASSRTGGRTEAFF. For the CDR3, the DNA is TGTGCCAGCAGCCGGACAGGGGGCAGGACTGAAGCTTTCTTT.

The chain carries TRBV28 and TRBJ2-7; D unclear. The CDR3 totals 12 residues. The V end lost 4 bases, the J end lost 4 bases, and 8 bases lay between the germline ends. CDR1 is MDHEN, CDR2 SYDVKM, per germline. The CDR3 is CASSSLYYEQYF. The CDR3, as DNA: TGTGCCAGCAGTTCACTTTATTACGAGCAGTACTTC.

The CDR3 DNA sequence: TGTGCCAGCAGCTTAGGAAATAGCAAGGCAGATACGCAGTATTTT. It codes for CASSLGNSKADTQYF. The gene calls are TRBV7-8 and TRBJ2-3; D is undetermined. CDR1 and CDR2 (germline): SGHVS, FQNEAQ. This CDR3 has 15 residues. V lost 1 base and J 4 bases, leaving 12 bases between the germline ends.

The chain joins TRBV27 to TRBJ1-2; perhaps TRBD1 as D (6 bases). In germline, CDR1 is MNHEY, CDR2 SMNVEV (reference sequence). The CDR3 runs 15 residues. Trimming left V 3 bases short and J 6 bases short, with 17 bases between. CDR3 bases: TGTGCCAGCAGTTTTGCCGACAGCCCAGGGGATGGCTACACCTTC. It yields the protein CASSFADSPGDGYTF.

The V and J genes are TRBV28 and TRBJ2-3; 8 bases match TRBD1. After removal of 5 bases from V and 1 base from J, the junction contained 5 bases not matched to a gene. The CDR3 is 15 residues long. The V gene's germline CDR1 is MDHEN and CDR2 SYDVKM. The CDR3 DNA reads as TGTGCCAGCAGTGGGTCGGGACAGGGCACAGATACGCAGTATTTT. Protein sequence: CASSGSGQGTDTQYF.

The CDR3 DNA is TGTGCCAGCAGCCAACAGGGGAACTATGGCTACACCTTC. This gives the protein CASSQQGNYGYTF. The genes are TRBV4-2 and TRBJ1-2; a possible D gene is TRBD1 (6 bases). The CDR3 is 13 residues long. From germline, CDR1 is LGHNA and CDR2 YNFKEQ. Trimming took off 2 bases at V and 2 bases at J, with 6 bases between the two ends.

The rearrangement links TRBV27 to TRBJ2-2, with 8 bases that match TRBD2. The CDR3 is made up of 20 amino acids. Germline V CDR1 and CDR2: MNHEY, SMNVEV (reference sequence). The V gene end was trimmed by 4 bases and the J gene end by 1 base; junction bases not matched to a gene: 17. The CDR3 protein is CASSSYQGAASGWNTGELFF. CDR3 in DNA: TGTGCCAGCAGTTCCTATCAAGGCGCGGCTAGCGGGTGGAACACCGGGGAGCTGTTTTTT.

As regards this clone: The junction shows a germline mismatch at one end, possibly a read error. The V call is TRBV30, the J call TRBJ2-6; TRBD1 is a possible D gene (5 bases). This CDR3 spans 12 amino acids. CDR1 GTSNPN and CDR2 SVGIG come from the germline V gene (reference sequence). CDR3 sequence: CAWEGGANGLTF. In DNA form, the CDR3 reads TGTGCCTGGGAAGGTGGGGCCAACGGCCTGACTTTC.

CDR3 in DNA: TGTGCCAGCAGCTCGGGACTAGCGGGGGGGATGGGCAATGAGCAGTTCTTC. This gives the protein CASSSGLAGGMGNEQFF. The J gene is TRBJ2-1, the V gene TRBV11-1; 16 bases match TRBD2. CDR1 is SGHAT, CDR2 FQDESV, per germline (reference sequence). Trimming at V came to 4 bases and at J to 6 bases, leaving 6 bases not matched to a gene. This CDR3 has 17 residues. The full variable domain, with the rest looked up from reference TRBV11-1 and TRBJ2-1, is EAEVAQSPRYKITEKSQAVAFWCDPISGHATLYWYRQILGQGPELLVQFQDESVVDDSQLPKDRFSAERLKGVDSTLKIQPAELGDSAMYLCASSSGLAGGMGNEQFFGPGTRLTVL.

The rearrangement uses TRBV5-4 and TRBJ2-1, with D tentatively TRBD2 (6 bases). V lost 0 bases and J lost 7, with 14 bases in between. This CDR3 has 15 residues. Germline-derived CDR1 and CDR2 are SGHNT and YYREEE (reference sequence). CDR3 sequence reads: CASSLETMGRNEQFF. The CDR3 region has the DNA TGTGCCAGCAGCTTGGAGACAATGGGGAGGAATGAGCAGTTCTTC.

This clone was observed a single time. The chain couples TRBV6-1 to TRBJ1-1; tentatively, D is TRBD1 (6 bases). V was trimmed by 8 bases and J by 8 bases, leaving 15 bases between them. Germline lookup yields CDR1 MNHNS and CDR2 SASEGT. The CDR3 is made up of 12 amino acids. The CDR3 nucleotides read TGTGCCAGCTTCAGGGGAGCCCTCGAAGCTTTCTTT. Its translation is CASFRGALEAFF.

The rearrangement links TRBV5-1 to TRBJ2-2; 7 bases are shared with TRBD1. With V trimmed by 1 base and J by 0 bases, 3 bases remained unmatched. This CDR3 spans 16 amino acids. Germline V CDR1 and CDR2: SGHRS, YFSETQ. CDR3 residues: CASSLWGQPNTGELFF. The CDR3 coding sequence is TGCGCCAGCAGCTTGTGGGGACAGCCGAACACCGGGGAGCTGTTTTTT.

This rearrangement joins TRBV21-1 to TRBJ1-2. TRBV21-1 is annotated as a pseudogene. This CDR3 comprises 13 residues. CDR3 DNA sequence: TGTGCCAGCAGCAGGTCGCGAATCTATGGCTACACCTTC. Protein: CASSRSRIYGYTF.

This chain's CDR3 is CASSLIIAGELFF. As DNA, the CDR3 is TGTGCCAGCAGCTTAATTATAGCCGGGGAGCTGTTTTTT. The gene calls are TRBV27 and TRBJ2-2; D not certain. CDR1 is MNHEY, CDR2 SMNVEV, per germline (reference sequence). This CDR3 contains 13 residues. V was trimmed by 6 bases and J by 6 bases, leaving 11 bases between them.

This clone was observed a handful of times. This sequence joins TRBV7-9 and TRBJ2-5; D is unresolved. The closer fit of TRBJ2-7 to the DNA end suggests the J call may be wrong. CDR3 length: 12 amino acids. Germline lookup yields CDR1 SEHNR and CDR2 FQNEAQ (reference sequence). Here the CDR3 reads CASSLDHYEQYF. In DNA form, the CDR3 reads TGTGCCAGCAGCTTAGACCACTACGAGCAGTACTTC.

The gene calls are TRBV5-1 and TRBJ1-1, with a weak D call TRBD1 (5 bases). The CDR3 extends over 15 amino acids. Trimming stripped 1 base from V and 1 base from J, with 11 bases between. Germline-derived CDR1 and CDR2 are SGHRS and YFSETQ. The CDR3 sequence: CASSLFPGGNTEAFF. The DNA of the CDR3 is TGCGCCAGCAGCTTGTTCCCGGGGGGGAACACTGAAGCTTTCTTT. Looking up the rest from reference TRBV5-1 and TRBJ1-1 gives the full variable domain: KAGVTQTPRYLIKTRGQQVTLSCSPISGHRSVSWYQQTPGQGLQFLFEYFSETQRNKGNFPGRFSGRQFSNSRSEMNVSTLELGDSALYLCASSLFPGGNTEAFFGQGTRLTVV.

This clone was seen a handful of times. The chain employs TRBV10-3 and TRBJ1-2; 7 bases match TRBD1. The V gene end was trimmed by 3 bases and the J gene end by 8 bases; junction bases not matched to a gene: 6. This CDR3 comprises 13 residues. Germline V CDR1 and CDR2: ENHRY, SYGVKD. CDR3 sequence reads: CAISDSGGAGYTF. In DNA, the CDR3 is TGTGCCATCAGTGATTCAGGGGGTGCGGGCTACACCTTC.

This clone appeared a few times. The chain joins TRBV18 to TRBJ2-7; TRBD1 might be the D (6 bases). Germline lookup yields CDR1 KGHSH and CDR2 LQKENI. This CDR3 has 18 amino acids. Trimming took off 0 bases at V and 0 bases at J, with 18 bases between the two ends. DNA of the CDR3: TGTGCCAGCTCACCACCTTTCCTAACAGGGTTCCGCTCCTACGAGCAGTACTTC. Translated, it gives CASSPPFLTGFRSYEQYF.

The rearrangement links TRBV30 to TRBJ1-5; D is possibly TRBD1 (6 bases). Between the trimmed V and J ends, which lost 3 bases and 1 base, there was a span of 10 bases. Germline V gene sequence: CDR1 GTSNPN, CDR2 SVGIG (reference sequence). The CDR3 covers 14 residues. The CDR3 loop reads CAWRRRGSNQPQHF. CDR3 nucleotide sequence: TGTGCCTGGAGGCGAAGGGGGAGCAATCAGCCCCAGCATTTT.

This clone was recorded only once. The J gene is TRBJ1-2, the V gene TRBV2; D is possibly TRBD1 (6 bases). In germline, CDR1 is SNHLY, CDR2 FYNNEI. The CDR3 covers 13 residues. V lost 8 bases, J lost 4 bases, and 14 bases lay in between. CDR3 coding DNA: TGTGCCAGCTTCAGGGGCCAGCCCTATGGCTACACCTTC. Translation gives CASFRGQPYGYTF.

The chain employs TRBV12-5 and TRBJ2-7; D remains unclear. CDR3 length equals 14 residues. Trimming shortened V by 6 bases and J by 0 bases, and 12 bases separated the two germline ends. Germline lookup yields CDR1 LGHNT and CDR2 FRNRAP. In DNA form, the CDR3 reads TGTGCTAGTGGGGAGTGGAGTAGCTCCTACGAGCAGTACTTC. Protein: CASGEWSSSYEQYF.

The V gene is TRBV30, the J gene TRBJ2-3; 7 bases line up with TRBD1. The CDR3 sequence is 15 residues long. Germline V gives CDR1 GTSNPN, CDR2 SVGIG (reference sequence). Trimming at V came to 0 bases and at J to 4 bases, leaving 7 bases not matched to a gene. CDR3 amino acids: CAWSVRGGIADTQYF. For the CDR3, the DNA is TGTGCCTGGAGTGTTAGAGGGGGCATCGCAGATACGCAGTATTTT.

The chain carries TRBV5-1 and TRBJ2-6; D may be TRBD2 (5 bases). V lost 4 bases and J 4 bases, leaving 18 bases between the germline ends. Germline CDR1 SGHRS, CDR2 YFSETQ. The CDR3 has 17 residues. This chain's CDR3 is CASSQVRSVTGANVLTF. DNA of the CDR3: TGCGCCAGCAGCCAAGTACGTAGCGTAACCGGGGCCAACGTCCTGACTTTC.

There are a few counts of this clone. One end of the junction fails to match germline, which may point to a read error. The chain carries TRBV7-9 and TRBJ1-2; perhaps TRBD1 as D (6 bases). Germline V gene data show CDR1 as SEHNR and CDR2 as FQNEAQ (reference sequence). The CDR3 covers 15 residues. CDR3 loop: CSSSYSGTTHYGYTF. The CDR3 region has the DNA TGTTCCAGCAGCTATTCCGGGACAACCCATTATGGCTACACCTTC.

Comment on this clone: One end of the junction varies from germline; a read error may be responsible. The chain employs TRBV7-2 and TRBJ2-6; 8 nucleotides agree with TRBD1. The CDR3 is made up of 21 amino acids. Germline V lookup: CDR1 SGHTA, CDR2 FQGNSA. CDR3 amino acids: CASSLALIGTGGPSGANGLTF. The CDR3, as DNA: TGTGCCAGCAGCTTAGCCTTAATTGGAACAGGGGGTCCCTCTGGGGCCAACGGCCTGACTTTC.

Regarding this clone: The identical CDR3 is also encoded by other nucleotide sequences in the sample. The V gene is TRBV7-3, the J gene TRBJ2-7; 8 nucleotides agree with TRBD1. The germline V gene encodes CDR1 SGHTA and CDR2 FQGTGA. The V and J ends lost 2 bases and 6 bases, in that order; junction bases with no gene match: 3. This CDR3 comprises 13 residues. In DNA form, the CDR3 reads TGTGCCAGCAGCTTATTAACAGGGGGCGAGCAGTACTTC. Residues: CASSLLTGGEQYF.

V is TRBV6-5 and J is TRBJ1-2, with a tentative D call TRBD1 (6 bases). V was shortened by 0 bases and J by 7 bases, with 15 bases between the two germline ends. The CDR3 contains 15 residues. Germline V gene sequence: CDR1 MNHEY, CDR2 SVGAGI. CDR3 nucleotide sequence: TGTGCCAGCAGTTACTCGAGAGGGACAACGATTGGCTACACCTTC. Translating gives CASSYSRGTTIGYTF.